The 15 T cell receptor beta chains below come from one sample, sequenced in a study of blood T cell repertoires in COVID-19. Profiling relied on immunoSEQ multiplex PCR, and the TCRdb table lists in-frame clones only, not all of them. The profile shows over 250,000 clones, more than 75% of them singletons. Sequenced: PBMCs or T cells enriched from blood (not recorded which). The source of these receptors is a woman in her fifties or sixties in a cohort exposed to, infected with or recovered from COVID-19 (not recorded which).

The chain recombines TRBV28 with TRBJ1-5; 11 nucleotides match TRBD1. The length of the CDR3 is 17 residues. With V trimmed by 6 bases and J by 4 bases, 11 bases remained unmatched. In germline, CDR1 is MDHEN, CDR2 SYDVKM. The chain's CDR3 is CASRHGGTGGLNQPQHF. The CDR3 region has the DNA TGTGCCAGCAGACACGGCGGGACAGGGGGTCTGAATCAGCCCCAGCATTTT.

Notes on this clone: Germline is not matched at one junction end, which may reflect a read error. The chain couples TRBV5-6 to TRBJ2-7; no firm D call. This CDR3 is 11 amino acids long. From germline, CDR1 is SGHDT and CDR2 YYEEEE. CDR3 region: CASSLGATADF. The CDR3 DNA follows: TGTGCCAGCAGCTTGGGAGCGACGGCGGACTTC.

The CDR3 loop is CASSLRREHSYEQYF. The CDR3 DNA is TGTGCCAGCAGCTTACGACGGGAACACTCCTACGAGCAGTACTTC. The chain employs TRBV7-2 and TRBJ2-7; TRBD2 might be the D (5 bases). There are 15 residues in the CDR3. The germline V gene encodes CDR1 SGHTA and CDR2 FQGNSA. V was clipped by 2 bases and J by 0 bases, with 11 bases between them.

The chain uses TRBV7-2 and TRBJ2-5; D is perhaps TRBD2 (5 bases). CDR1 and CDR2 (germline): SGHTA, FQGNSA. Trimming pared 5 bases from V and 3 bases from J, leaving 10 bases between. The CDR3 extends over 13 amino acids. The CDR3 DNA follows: TGTGCCAGCAGCCAACTAGTAAAAGAGACCCAGTACTTC. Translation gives CASSQLVKETQYF.

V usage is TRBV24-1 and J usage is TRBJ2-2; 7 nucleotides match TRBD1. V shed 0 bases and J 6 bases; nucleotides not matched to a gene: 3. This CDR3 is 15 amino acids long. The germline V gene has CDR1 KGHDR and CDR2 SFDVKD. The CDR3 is CATSDLAQGPGELFF. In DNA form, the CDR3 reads TGTGCCACCAGTGATTTGGCACAGGGGCCCGGGGAGCTGTTTTTT.

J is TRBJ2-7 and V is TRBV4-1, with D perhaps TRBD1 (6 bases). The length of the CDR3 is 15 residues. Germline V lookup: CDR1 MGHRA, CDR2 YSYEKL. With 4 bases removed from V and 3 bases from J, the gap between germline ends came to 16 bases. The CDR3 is CASSPKQGRDYEQYF. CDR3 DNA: TGCGCCAGCAGCCCGAAACAGGGTCGGGACTACGAGCAGTACTTC.

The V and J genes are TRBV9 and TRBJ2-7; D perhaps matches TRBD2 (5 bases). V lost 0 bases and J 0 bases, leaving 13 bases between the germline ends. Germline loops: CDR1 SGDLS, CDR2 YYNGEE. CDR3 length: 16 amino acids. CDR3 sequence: CASSVGSGVDSYEQYF. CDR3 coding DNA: TGTGCCAGCAGCGTAGGCAGCGGCGTGGACTCCTACGAGCAGTACTTC.

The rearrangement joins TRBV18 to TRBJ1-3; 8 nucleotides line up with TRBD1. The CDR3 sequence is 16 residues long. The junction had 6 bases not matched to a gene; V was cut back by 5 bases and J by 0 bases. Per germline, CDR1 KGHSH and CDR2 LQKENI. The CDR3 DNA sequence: TGTGCCAGCTCATCCGGAACAGGGGGCTCTGGAAACACCATATATTTT. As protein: CASSSGTGGSGNTIYF.

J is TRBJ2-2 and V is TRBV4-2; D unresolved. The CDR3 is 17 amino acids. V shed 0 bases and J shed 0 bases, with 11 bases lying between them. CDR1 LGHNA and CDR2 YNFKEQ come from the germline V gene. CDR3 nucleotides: TGTGCCAGCAGCCAAGATGAGGCCAGAACGAACACCGGGGAGCTGTTTTTT. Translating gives CASSQDEARTNTGELFF.

The CDR3 nucleotides read TGCGCCAGCAGCTTGACTACAGGGACCGAGACCCAGTACTTC. It yields the protein CASSLTTGTETQYF. The J gene is TRBJ2-5, the V gene TRBV5-1; possible D gene TRBD1, 6 bases. Looked up from germline, CDR1 is SGHRS and CDR2 is YFSETQ. V was shortened by 1 base and J by 5 bases, with 12 bases between the two germline ends. The CDR3 contains 14 residues.

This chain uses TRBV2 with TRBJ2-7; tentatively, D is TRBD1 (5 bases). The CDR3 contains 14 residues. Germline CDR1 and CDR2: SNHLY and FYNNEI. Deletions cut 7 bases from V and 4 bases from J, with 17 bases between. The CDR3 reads CASKGLVGLYEQYF. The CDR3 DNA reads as TGTGCCAGCAAGGGGTTAGTGGGCCTTTACGAGCAGTACTTC. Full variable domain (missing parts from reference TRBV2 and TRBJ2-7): EPEVTQTPSHQVTQMGQEVILRCVPISNHLYFYWYRQILGQKVEFLVSFYNNEISEKSEIFDDQFSVERPDGSNFTLKIRSTKLEDSAMYFCASKGLVGLYEQYFGPGTRLTVT.

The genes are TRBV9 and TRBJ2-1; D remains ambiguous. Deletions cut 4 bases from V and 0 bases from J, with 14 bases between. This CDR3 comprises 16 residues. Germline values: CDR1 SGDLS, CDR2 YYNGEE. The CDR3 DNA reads TGTGCCAGCAGCCCTCAAGCTGCGAGCTCCTACAATGAGCAGTTCTTC. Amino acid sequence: CASSPQAASSYNEQFF. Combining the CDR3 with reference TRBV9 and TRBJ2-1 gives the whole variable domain DSGVTQTPKHLITATGQRVTLRCSPRSGDLSVYWYQQSLDQGLQFLIQYYNGEERAKGNILERFSAQQFPDLHSELNLSSLELGDSALYFCASSPQAASSYNEQFFGPGTRLTVL.

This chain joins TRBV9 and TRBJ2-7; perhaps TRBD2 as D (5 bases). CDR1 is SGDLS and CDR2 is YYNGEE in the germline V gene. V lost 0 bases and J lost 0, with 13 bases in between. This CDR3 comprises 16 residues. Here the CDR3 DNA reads TGTGCCAGCAGCGTAGGGGTTAGCGCAAGCTCCTACGAGCAGTACTTC. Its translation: CASSVGVSASSYEQYF. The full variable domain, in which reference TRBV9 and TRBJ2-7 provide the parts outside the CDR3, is DSGVTQTPKHLITATGQRVTLRCSPRSGDLSVYWYQQSLDQGLQFLIQYYNGEERAKGNILERFSAQQFPDLHSELNLSSLELGDSALYFCASSVGVSASSYEQYFGPGTRLTVT.

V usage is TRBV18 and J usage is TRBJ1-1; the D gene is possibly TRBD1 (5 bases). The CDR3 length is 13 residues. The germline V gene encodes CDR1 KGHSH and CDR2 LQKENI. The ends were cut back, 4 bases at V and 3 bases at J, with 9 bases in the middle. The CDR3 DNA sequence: TGTGCCAGCTCACAGGGGATTGACACTGAAGCTTTCTTT. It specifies CASSQGIDTEAFF.

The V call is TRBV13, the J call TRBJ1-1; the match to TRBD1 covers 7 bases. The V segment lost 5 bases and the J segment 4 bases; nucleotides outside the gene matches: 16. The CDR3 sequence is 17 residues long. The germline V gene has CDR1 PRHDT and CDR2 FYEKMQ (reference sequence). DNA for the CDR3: TGTGCCAGCAGCCCCCGGGACAGCCAGTTAAGGGGCACTGAAGCTTTCTTT. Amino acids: CASSPRDSQLRGTEAFF.